The 2 T cell receptor beta chains below all came from one sample that was sequenced in a study of cytomegalovirus exposure and HLA in healthy donors. Some clones are missing from TCRdb's copy, which holds only in-frame ones; the method was immunoSEQ multiplex PCR. The profile shows about 110,000 clones, approximately 96% of them singletons. Sequenced sample: PBMCs. The receptors come from a woman aged 18-29 years in good health and CMV-seronegative.

The chain combines TRBV4-1 with TRBJ2-7, with 7 bases lining up with TRBD1. The CDR3 spans 16 residues. Trimming cost V 1 base and J 2 bases; bases outside gene matches: 8. From germline, CDR1 is MGHRA and CDR2 YSYEKL. Here the CDR3 DNA reads TGCGCCAGCAGCCAAGGGGGGAGACAGGGAGCCTACGAGCAGTACTTC. Translation: CASSQGGRQGAYEQYF.

The chain has TRBV5-6 and TRBJ2-7, with 7 positions matching TRBD1. This CDR3 region has 15 residues. V lost 4 bases and J lost 1; bases outside the gene matches: 8. Looked up from germline, CDR1 is SGHDT and CDR2 is YYEEEE. The CDR3 loop is CASSPLTGNSYEQYF. Here the CDR3 DNA reads TGTGCCAGCAGCCCGCTGACAGGGAATTCCTACGAGCAGTACTTC. The whole variable domain, filled in from reference TRBV5-6 and TRBJ2-7, reads DAGVTQSPTHLIKTRGQQVTLRCSPKSGHDTVSWYQQALGQGPQFIFQYYEEEERQRGNFPDRFSGHQFPNYSSELNVNALLLGDSALYLCASSPLTGNSYEQYFGPGTRLTVT.